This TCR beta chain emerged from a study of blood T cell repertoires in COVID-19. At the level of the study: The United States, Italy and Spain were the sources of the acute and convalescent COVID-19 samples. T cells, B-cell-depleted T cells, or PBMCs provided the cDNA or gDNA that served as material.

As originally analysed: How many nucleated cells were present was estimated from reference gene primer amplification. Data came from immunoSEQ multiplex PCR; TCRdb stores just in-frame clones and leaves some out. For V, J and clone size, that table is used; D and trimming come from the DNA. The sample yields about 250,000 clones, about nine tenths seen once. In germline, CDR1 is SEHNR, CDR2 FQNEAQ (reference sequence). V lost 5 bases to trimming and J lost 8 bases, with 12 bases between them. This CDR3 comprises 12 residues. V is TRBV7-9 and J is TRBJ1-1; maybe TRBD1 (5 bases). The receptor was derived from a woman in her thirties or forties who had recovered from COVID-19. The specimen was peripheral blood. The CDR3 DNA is TGTGCCAGCAGCCCTGTGACAGCGGAAGCTTTCTTT. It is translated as CASSPVTAEAFF.